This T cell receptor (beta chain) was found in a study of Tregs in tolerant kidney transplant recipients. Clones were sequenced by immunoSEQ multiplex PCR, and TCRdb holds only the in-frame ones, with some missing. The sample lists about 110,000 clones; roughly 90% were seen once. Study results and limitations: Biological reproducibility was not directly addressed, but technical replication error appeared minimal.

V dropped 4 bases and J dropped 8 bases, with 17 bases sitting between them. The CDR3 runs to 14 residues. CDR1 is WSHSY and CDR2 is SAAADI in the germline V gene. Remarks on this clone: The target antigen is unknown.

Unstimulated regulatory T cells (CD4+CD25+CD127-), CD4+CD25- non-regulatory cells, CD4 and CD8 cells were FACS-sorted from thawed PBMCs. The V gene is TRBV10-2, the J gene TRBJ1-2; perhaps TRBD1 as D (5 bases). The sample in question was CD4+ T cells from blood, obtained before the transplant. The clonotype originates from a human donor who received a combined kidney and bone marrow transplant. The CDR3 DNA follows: TGCGCCAGCAGTGCATGGGGCCTGACGGAGGGCTACACCTTC. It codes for CASSAWGLTEGYTF.